One TCR beta chain is described in this entry. What it binds is not known. The data belong to a study of a mutant IDH1 vaccine in newly diagnosed glioma. The protocol was immunoSEQ multiplex PCR, while the TCRdb copy is restricted to in-frame clones and leaves out a portion. The table has approximately 51,000 clones, roughly 78% seen once. Germline V CDR1 and CDR2: KGHSH, LQKENI. V lost 2 bases, J lost 1 base, and 5 bases stayed unmatched. The CDR3 has 16 amino acids. Time point in this sample: week 5, during vaccination. Vaccination comprised doses that each held 300 ug of mutant IDH1 20-mer peptide, plus topical imiquimod.

The receptor was isolated from a woman aged 40 to 50 with glioma. Sequencing was performed on PBMCs, taken from a glioma patient whose treatment included an IDH1 peptide vaccine. The chain uses TRBV18 and TRBJ1-5; 7 nucleotides align to TRBD1. The CDR3 region has the DNA TGTGCCAGCTCACCAGGGGAGGGGGCGAGCAATCAGCCCCAGCATTTT. It specifies CASSPGEGASNQPQHF. The entire variable domain, with the rest obtained from reference TRBV18 and TRBJ1-5, is as follows: NAGVMQNPRHLVRRRGQEARLRCSPMKGHSHVYWYRQLPEEGLKFMVYLQKENIIDESGMPKERFSAEFPKEGPSILRIQQVVRGDSAAYFCASSPGEGASNQPQHFGDGTRLSIL.